This section outlines one T cell receptor (beta chain) sequence together with its context. The protocol was immunoSEQ multiplex PCR, while the TCRdb copy is restricted to in-frame clones and leaves out a portion. Of roughly 68,000 clones listed, approximately 91% are singletons. This CDR3 is 14 amino acids long. V shed 8 bases and J shed 5 bases, with 19 bases lying between them. Germline CDR1 is SQVTM and CDR2 is ANQGSEA. These data belong to a study of technical replicates of blood from a few donors. The receptor comes from a human donor in good health. Some clones in this sample may be carry-over from other donors' samples. Sequenced input: PBMCs. V gene TRBV29-1 combines with J gene TRBJ2-1; D perhaps matches TRBD1 (6 bases). The CDR3 loop reads CSTGLDSLDNEQFF. In nucleotides, the CDR3 is TGCAGCACGGGATTGGACAGTCTTGACAATGAGCAGTTCTTC.